The rows below give T cell receptor beta chains drawn from one sample of a study of cytotoxic CD8 clonotypes in ibrutinib-treated CLL. TCRdb's table, derived via immunoSEQ multiplex PCR, lists solely in-frame clones and lacks some. This table has more than 200,000 clones, more than 65% appearing once. The sample here was PBMCs, taken after 12 months of ibrutinib treatment. Receptors were obtained from a human donor with chronic lymphocytic leukemia. The CDR3 runs from the conserved cysteine through the conserved F or W. The order of the fields is J gene, V gene, D gene, clone size, CDR3 protein, CDR3 DNA. D genes are given only for firm matches. Only part of the rows carry a size: once, few, many, or a class if the clone is expanded.

j_call: TRBJ2-7
v_call: TRBV18
d_call: .
clone_size: .
cdr3_aa: CASSPSSGTAGSYEQYF
cdr3_nt: TGTGCCAGCTCACCGTCTTCCGGGACCGCCGGCTCCTACGAGCAGTACTTC

j_call: TRBJ1-5
v_call: TRBV1
d_call: .
clone_size: .
cdr3_aa: CTSSQDSPTRRDSYSNQPQHF
cdr3_nt: TGCACCAGCAGCCAAGATTCCCCAACCCGCCGGGACAGTTATAGCAATCAGCCCCAGCATTTT

j_call: TRBJ2-5
v_call: TRBV27
d_call: .
clone_size: few
cdr3_aa: CASRETQETQYF
cdr3_nt: TGTGCCAGCAGAGAGACCCAAGAGACCCAGTACTTC

j_call: TRBJ2-1
v_call: TRBV4-1
d_call: TRBD2
clone_size: once
cdr3_aa: CASSLGTSGSSYNEQFF
cdr3_nt: TGCGCCAGCAGCCTTGGGACTAGCGGGAGCTCCTACAATGAGCAGTTCTTC

j_call: TRBJ2-7
v_call: TRBV7-6
d_call: TRBD1
clone_size: .
cdr3_aa: CASSQEDRAAYEQYF
cdr3_nt: TGTGCCAGCAGCCAGGAAGACAGGGCTGCCTACGAGCAGTACTTC

j_call: TRBJ2-7
v_call: TRBV10-3
d_call: .
clone_size: .
cdr3_aa: CAIAREYEQYF
cdr3_nt: TGTGCCATCGCCAGAGAGTACGAGCAGTACTTC

j_call: TRBJ1-5
v_call: TRBV28
d_call: .
clone_size: few
cdr3_aa: CASSLFGAQPQHF
cdr3_nt: TGTGCCAGCAGTTTATTTGGGGCTCAGCCCCAGCATTTT

j_call: TRBJ2-7
v_call: TRBV27
d_call: .
clone_size: .
cdr3_aa: CASSLRRYYEQYF
cdr3_nt: TGTGCCAGCAGTTTAAGGCGGTACTACGAGCAGTACTTC

j_call: TRBJ1-2
v_call: TRBV27
d_call: .
clone_size: few
cdr3_aa: CASSLTGLGYTF
cdr3_nt: TGTGCCAGCAGTTTAACAGGGTTGGGCTACACCTTC

j_call: TRBJ1-5
v_call: TRBV5-5
d_call: TRBD1
clone_size: few
cdr3_aa: CASSGTGGSNQPQHF
cdr3_nt: TGTGCCAGCAGCGGGACAGGGGGCAGCAATCAGCCCCAGCATTTT

j_call: TRBJ1-1
v_call: TRBV2
d_call: .
clone_size: few
cdr3_aa: CASSEVRRGRNTEAFF
cdr3_nt: TGTGCCAGCAGTGAAGTTCGCCGCGGGAGGAACACTGAAGCTTTCTTT

j_call: TRBJ2-3
v_call: TRBV7-2
d_call: TRBD2
clone_size: .
cdr3_aa: CASSLASGRAGDTQYF
cdr3_nt: TGTGCCAGCAGCTTAGCTAGCGGGAGGGCCGGCGATACGCAGTATTTT

j_call: TRBJ1-2
v_call: TRBV29-1
d_call: TRBD1
clone_size: .
cdr3_aa: CSVDGQGGGYTF
cdr3_nt: TGCAGCGTAGATGGACAGGGGGGTGGCTACACCTTC

j_call: TRBJ2-7
v_call: TRBV28
d_call: TRBD2
clone_size: once
cdr3_aa: CASSFPSGPYEQYF
cdr3_nt: TGTGCCAGCAGTTTTCCTAGCGGGCCATACGAGCAGTACTTC

j_call: TRBJ1-2
v_call: TRBV29-1
d_call: .
clone_size: .
cdr3_aa: CSVEDAVPRGRYGYTF
cdr3_nt: TGCAGCGTTGAAGATGCGGTTCCGAGGGGACGGTATGGCTACACCTTC

j_call: TRBJ2-1
v_call: TRBV2
d_call: .
clone_size: few
cdr3_aa: CASSEAEDNEQFF
cdr3_nt: TGTGCCAGCAGTGAAGCTGAGGACAATGAGCAGTTCTTC

j_call: TRBJ2-7
v_call: TRBV2
d_call: .
clone_size: once
cdr3_aa: CASSEAGGQLYEQYF
cdr3_nt: TGTGCCAGCAGTGAAGCGGGGGGACAGCTTTACGAGCAGTACTTC

j_call: TRBJ2-3
v_call: TRBV18
d_call: .
clone_size: .
cdr3_aa: CASSPMGRLTDTQYF
cdr3_nt: TGTGCCAGCTCACCAATGGGGAGACTCACAGATACGCAGTATTTT

j_call: TRBJ1-4
v_call: TRBV19
d_call: .
clone_size: once
cdr3_aa: CASRPANEKLFF
cdr3_nt: TGTGCCAGTAGGCCAGCTAATGAAAAACTGTTTTTT

j_call: TRBJ1-2
v_call: TRBV9
d_call: .
clone_size: .
cdr3_aa: CASSKGDSNYGYTF
cdr3_nt: TGTGCCAGCAGTAAAGGAGACAGTAACTATGGCTACACCTTC

j_call: TRBJ2-7
v_call: TRBV5-1
d_call: .
clone_size: .
cdr3_aa: CASSLTTNDEQYF
cdr3_nt: TGCGCCAGCAGCTTGACGACTAATGACGAGCAGTACTTC

j_call: TRBJ1-6
v_call: TRBV2
d_call: .
clone_size: .
cdr3_aa: CASSEARTVTSPLHF
cdr3_nt: TGTGCCAGCAGTGAAGCGCGGACAGTAACTTCACCCCTCCACTTT

j_call: TRBJ1-2
v_call: TRBV25-1
d_call: TRBD1
clone_size: .
cdr3_aa: CASARQGASYGYTF
cdr3_nt: TGTGCCAGCGCCCGACAGGGGGCGAGCTATGGCTACACCTTC

j_call: TRBJ1-1
v_call: TRBV10-1
d_call: .
clone_size: once
cdr3_aa: CASSSHPGGTEAFF
cdr3_nt: TGCGCCAGCAGCTCTCACCCGGGGGGGACTGAAGCTTTCTTT

j_call: TRBJ2-1
v_call: TRBV28
d_call: .
clone_size: .
cdr3_aa: CALSSRNNEQFF
cdr3_nt: TGTGCCCTTAGCTCTAGGAACAATGAGCAGTTCTTC

j_call: TRBJ2-5
v_call: TRBV5-1
d_call: TRBD1
clone_size: .
cdr3_aa: CASSPGDRRSETQYF
cdr3_nt: TGCGCCAGCAGCCCCGGGGACAGGAGGTCAGAGACCCAGTACTTC

j_call: TRBJ2-5
v_call: TRBV7-2
d_call: .
clone_size: .
cdr3_aa: CASSLGVLGGETQYF
cdr3_nt: TGTGCCAGCAGCTTAGGGGTACTAGGGGGAGAGACCCAGTACTTC

j_call: TRBJ2-3
v_call: TRBV6-5
d_call: .
clone_size: .
cdr3_aa: CASSYYGGMGVDTQYF
cdr3_nt: TGTGCCAGCAGTTACTATGGGGGGATGGGGGTGGATACGCAGTATTTT

j_call: TRBJ1-1
v_call: TRBV6-5
d_call: TRBD1
clone_size: few
cdr3_aa: CASSYRRGPSEAFF
cdr3_nt: TGTGCCAGCAGTTACCGCAGGGGGCCGTCTGAAGCTTTCTTT

j_call: TRBJ2-7
v_call: TRBV11-3
d_call: .
clone_size: .
cdr3_aa: CASSLVSEQYF
cdr3_nt: TGTGCCAGCAGCTTAGTCTCCGAGCAGTACTTC

j_call: TRBJ1-1
v_call: TRBV30
d_call: .
clone_size: few
cdr3_aa: CAWSVFSTEAFF
cdr3_nt: TGTGCCTGGAGTGTATTTTCCACTGAAGCTTTCTTT

j_call: TRBJ1-2
v_call: TRBV30
d_call: .
clone_size: once
cdr3_aa: CAWSVLGGGGYTF
cdr3_nt: TGTGCCTGGAGTGTATTAGGAGGAGGCGGCTACACCTTC

j_call: TRBJ1-3
v_call: TRBV15
d_call: .
clone_size: .
cdr3_aa: CATSRNSGPFTGNTIYF
cdr3_nt: TGTGCCACCAGCAGAAACTCAGGACCTTTCACCGGAAACACCATATATTTT

j_call: TRBJ2-3
v_call: TRBV7-9
d_call: .
clone_size: .
cdr3_aa: CASSHVWGEYTDTQYF
cdr3_nt: TGTGCCAGCAGCCATGTTTGGGGGGAGTACACAGATACGCAGTATTTT

j_call: TRBJ2-1
v_call: TRBV9
d_call: TRBD2
clone_size: .
cdr3_aa: CASSSRTSGDYNEQFF
cdr3_nt: TGTGCCAGCAGCTCTCGGACTAGCGGGGACTACAATGAGCAGTTCTTC

j_call: TRBJ1-2
v_call: TRBV2
d_call: .
clone_size: .
cdr3_aa: CASSVVQGTQGYTF
cdr3_nt: TGTGCCAGCAGTGTTGTGCAGGGGACTCAGGGCTACACCTTC

j_call: TRBJ2-1
v_call: TRBV7-7
d_call: .
clone_size: few
cdr3_aa: CASSLVLTGGEQFF
cdr3_nt: TGTGCTAGCAGCTTAGTCCTCACCGGGGGTGAGCAGTTCTTC

j_call: TRBJ2-1
v_call: TRBV30
d_call: .
clone_size: .
cdr3_aa: CAWSDSYNEQFF
cdr3_nt: TGTGCCTGGAGCGACTCCTACAATGAGCAGTTCTTC

j_call: TRBJ2-3
v_call: TRBV4-3
d_call: .
clone_size: .
cdr3_aa: CASCPSWGTDTQYF
cdr3_nt: TGCGCCAGCTGCCCGTCATGGGGCACAGATACGCAGTATTTT

j_call: TRBJ1-1
v_call: TRBV29-1
d_call: TRBD1
clone_size: few
cdr3_aa: CSSRTGFGEAFF
cdr3_nt: TGCAGCTCAAGGACAGGGTTTGGTGAAGCTTTCTTT

j_call: TRBJ2-4
v_call: TRBV29-1
d_call: .
clone_size: .
cdr3_aa: CSVGTGTKNIQYF
cdr3_nt: TGCAGCGTTGGGACCGGGACCAAAAACATTCAGTACTTC

j_call: TRBJ2-7
v_call: TRBV18
d_call: .
clone_size: .
cdr3_aa: CASSPSLWEQQYF
cdr3_nt: TGTGCCAGCTCGCCTTCCCTATGGGAGCAGCAGTACTTC

j_call: TRBJ1-5
v_call: TRBV28
d_call: .
clone_size: .
cdr3_aa: CASSPPLRTWDQPQHF
cdr3_nt: TGTGCCAGCAGTCCCCCGCTGAGGACTTGGGATCAGCCCCAGCATTTT

j_call: TRBJ1-1
v_call: TRBV7-6
d_call: .
clone_size: once
cdr3_aa: CASSRGILTEAFF
cdr3_nt: TGTGCCAGCAGCCGCGGGATCCTCACTGAAGCTTTCTTT

j_call: TRBJ1-3
v_call: TRBV6-5
d_call: .
clone_size: .
cdr3_aa: CASSYREIISGNTIYF
cdr3_nt: TGTGCCAGCAGTTACCGAGAAATCATCAGTGGAAACACCATATATTTT

j_call: TRBJ1-5
v_call: TRBV28
d_call: .
clone_size: .
cdr3_aa: CASSSGRRINQPQHF
cdr3_nt: TGTGCCAGCAGTTCCGGGAGGAGGATCAATCAGCCCCAGCATTTT

j_call: TRBJ2-7
v_call: TRBV15
d_call: TRBD1
clone_size: once
cdr3_aa: CATSKTGAPSYEQYF
cdr3_nt: TGTGCCACCAGCAAAACAGGGGCCCCCTCCTACGAGCAGTACTTC

j_call: TRBJ2-4
v_call: TRBV7-2
d_call: TRBD2
clone_size: .
cdr3_aa: CASSLGPASGLAKNIQYF
cdr3_nt: TGTGCCAGCAGCTTAGGTCCTGCTAGCGGATTGGCCAAAAACATTCAGTACTTC

j_call: TRBJ1-1
v_call: TRBV19
d_call: .
clone_size: once
cdr3_aa: CASSSPGEVNTEAFF
cdr3_nt: TGTGCCAGTAGTAGTCCGGGGGAAGTGAACACTGAAGCTTTCTTT

j_call: TRBJ2-1
v_call: TRBV14
d_call: TRBD2
clone_size: .
cdr3_aa: CASSTRTSGYNEQFF
cdr3_nt: TGTGCCAGCAGCACACGGACTAGCGGTTACAATGAGCAGTTCTTC

j_call: TRBJ2-1
v_call: TRBV30
d_call: TRBD2
clone_size: .
cdr3_aa: CAWHPGLAGVNEQFF
cdr3_nt: TGTGCCTGGCATCCTGGACTAGCGGGAGTTAATGAGCAGTTCTTC

j_call: TRBJ2-2
v_call: TRBV5-6
d_call: TRBD1
clone_size: .
cdr3_aa: CASSLTGGWKKTGELFF
cdr3_nt: TGTGCCAGCAGCCTGACAGGGGGCTGGAAAAAAACCGGGGAGCTGTTTTTT

j_call: TRBJ1-4
v_call: TRBV30
d_call: TRBD1
clone_size: .
cdr3_aa: CAWSGGGTGASGEKLFF
cdr3_nt: TGTGCCTGGAGCGGTGGTGGGACAGGGGCCTCGGGGGAAAAACTGTTTTTT

j_call: TRBJ1-2
v_call: TRBV5-1
d_call: .
clone_size: .
cdr3_aa: CASSLDTATIYGYTF
cdr3_nt: TGCGCCAGCAGCTTGGATACAGCTACCATCTATGGCTACACCTTC

j_call: TRBJ2-1
v_call: TRBV11-2
d_call: .
clone_size: .
cdr3_aa: CASSLARGGRSYNEQFF
cdr3_nt: TGTGCCAGCAGCTTGGCCAGGGGGGGAAGGTCCTACAATGAGCAGTTCTTC